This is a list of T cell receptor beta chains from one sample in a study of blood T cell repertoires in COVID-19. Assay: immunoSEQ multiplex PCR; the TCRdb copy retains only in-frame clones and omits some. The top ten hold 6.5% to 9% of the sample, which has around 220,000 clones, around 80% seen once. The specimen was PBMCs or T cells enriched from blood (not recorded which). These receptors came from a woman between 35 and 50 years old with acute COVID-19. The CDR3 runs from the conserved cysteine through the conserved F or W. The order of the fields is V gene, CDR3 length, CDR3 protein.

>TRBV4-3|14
CASSQLLASYEQYF
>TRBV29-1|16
CSVVAGRLVGVDGYTF
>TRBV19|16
CASSIGGGQGSYEQYF
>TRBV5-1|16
CASSSGAGVVNTEAFF
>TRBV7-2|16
CASSLSLGTGPYEQYF
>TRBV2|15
CASSEVQGAGEKLFF
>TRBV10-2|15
CASSERTVGGTEAFF
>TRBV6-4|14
CASSETSGRNEQFF
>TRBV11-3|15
CASSSGSPSGNEQFF
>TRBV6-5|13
CASTPSRVDTQYF
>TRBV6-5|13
CASRVGGYYGYTF
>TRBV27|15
CASSLQGAVTDTQYF
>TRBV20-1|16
CSASPPGGPSTDTQYF
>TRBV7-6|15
CASSLWQGANTEAFF
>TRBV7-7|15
CASSSVAGVAGELFF
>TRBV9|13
CASSEQGIDEQFF
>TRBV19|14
CASTDQGERTEAFF
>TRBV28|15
CASNSVARGANVLTF
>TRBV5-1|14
CASSRGTGDQPQHF
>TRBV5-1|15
CASSSETQGAAEAFF
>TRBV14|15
CASSLTPTGRTEAFF
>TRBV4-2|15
CASSQLGQGAYEQYF
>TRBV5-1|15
CASSLVGQGAYEQYF
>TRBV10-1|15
CASRETGDGRTEAFF
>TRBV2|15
CASSENGGGNQPQHF
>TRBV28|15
CASSSWTSGRDTQYF
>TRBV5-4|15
CASSHPGGDKTEAFF
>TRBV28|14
CASSLVAGEYGYTF
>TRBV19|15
CASSIGAGPGNTIYF
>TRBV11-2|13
CASSQGTGRPQHF
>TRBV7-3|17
CASSPSLPGQGNNEQFF
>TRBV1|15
CTSRGTGAGRAEAFF
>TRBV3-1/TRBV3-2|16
CASSPHRGASTDTQYF
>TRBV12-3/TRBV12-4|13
CASTWDIFRGYTF
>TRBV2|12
CASNGDSYGYTF
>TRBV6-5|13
CASSSGRNSPLHF
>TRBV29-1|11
CSVTSPHIQYF
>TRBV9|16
CASSAGQGAAGNTIYF
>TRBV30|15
CAWSAGQGAGDTQYF
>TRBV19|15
CASSIDGGSWNEQFF
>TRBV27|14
CASSLQGWNSPLHF
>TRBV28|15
CASSRPAGARSPLHF
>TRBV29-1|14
CSVGSRGELGTQYF
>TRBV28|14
CASSLPQALYGYTF
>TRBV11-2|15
CASSRSGLGEYGYTF
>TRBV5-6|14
CASSSGTGGEKLFF
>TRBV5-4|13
CASSTGVVTEAFF
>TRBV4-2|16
CASSQDFLAVGGELFF
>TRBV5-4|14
CASSGDFSTDTQYF
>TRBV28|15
CASSLADGWRGGAFF
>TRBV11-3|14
CASSLTRGINEQFF
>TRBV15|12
CATSGSGYGYTF
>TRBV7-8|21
CASSLAQGNSGQGRANEKLFF
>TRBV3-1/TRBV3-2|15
CASSPLPRGDSPLHF
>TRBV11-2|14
CASTPTQGATEAFF
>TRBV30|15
CAWNSGTGGSQPQHF
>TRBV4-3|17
CASSQEINTGWGKTQYF
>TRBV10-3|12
CAINYDRAGYTF
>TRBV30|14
CAWTGTGWFNEQFF
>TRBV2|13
CASIRQGGETQYF